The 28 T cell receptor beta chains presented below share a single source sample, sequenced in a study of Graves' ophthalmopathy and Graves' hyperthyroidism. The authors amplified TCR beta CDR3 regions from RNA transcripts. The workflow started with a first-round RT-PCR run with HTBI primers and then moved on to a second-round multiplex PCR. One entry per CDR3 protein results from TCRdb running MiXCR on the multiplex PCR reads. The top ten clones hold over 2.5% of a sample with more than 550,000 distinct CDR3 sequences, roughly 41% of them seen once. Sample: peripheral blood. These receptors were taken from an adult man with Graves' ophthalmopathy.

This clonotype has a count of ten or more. The CDR3 region is CAISDRGSTAVMRDDYEQYF. The CDR3 DNA is TGTGCCATCAGTGATCGAGGCTCCACGGCCGTCATGAGGGACGACTACGAGCAGTACTTC. This chain joins TRBV10-3 and TRBJ2-7; D possibly uses TRBD1 or TRBD2 (5 bases each). The CDR3 is 20 amino acids. Germline V lookup: CDR1 ENHRY, CDR2 SYGVKD. Between the trimmed V and J ends, which lost 3 bases and 3 bases, there was a span of 30 bases.

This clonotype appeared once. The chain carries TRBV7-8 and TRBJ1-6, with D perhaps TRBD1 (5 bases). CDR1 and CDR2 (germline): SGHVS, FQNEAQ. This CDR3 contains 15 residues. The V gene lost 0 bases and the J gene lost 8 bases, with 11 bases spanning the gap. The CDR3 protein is CASSLAGGRDSPLHF. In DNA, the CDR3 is TGTGCCAGCAGCTTAGCGGGGGGGAGGGATTCACCCCTCCACTTT. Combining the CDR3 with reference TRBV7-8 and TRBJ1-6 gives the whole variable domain GAGVSQSPRYKVAKRGQDVALRCDPISGHVSLFWYQQALGQGPEFLTYFQNEAQLDKSGLPSDRFFAERPEGSVSTLKIQRTQQEDSAVYLCASSLAGGRDSPLHFGNGTRLTVT.

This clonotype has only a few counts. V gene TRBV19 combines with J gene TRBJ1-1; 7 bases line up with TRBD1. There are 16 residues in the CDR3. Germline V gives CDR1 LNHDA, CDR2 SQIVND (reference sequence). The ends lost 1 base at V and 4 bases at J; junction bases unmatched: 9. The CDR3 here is CASSIGEGRGGTEAFF. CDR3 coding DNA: TGTGCCAGTAGTATAGGCGAGGGCAGGGGGGGCACTGAAGCTTTCTTT.

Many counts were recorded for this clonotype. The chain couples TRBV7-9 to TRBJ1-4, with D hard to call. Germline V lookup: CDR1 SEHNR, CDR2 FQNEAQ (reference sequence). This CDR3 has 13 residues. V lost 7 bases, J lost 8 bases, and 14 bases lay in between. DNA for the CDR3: TGTGCCAGCAACCCGACGATAGAAGAAAAACTGTTTTTT. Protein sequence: CASNPTIEEKLFF.

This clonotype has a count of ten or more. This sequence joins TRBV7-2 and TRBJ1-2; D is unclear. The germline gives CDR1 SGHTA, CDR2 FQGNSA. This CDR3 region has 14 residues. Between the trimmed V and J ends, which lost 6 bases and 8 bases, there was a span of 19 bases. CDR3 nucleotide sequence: TGTGCCAGCAGGGCAGGTGGCCAAGGAAACGGCTACACCTTC. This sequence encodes CASRAGGQGNGYTF.

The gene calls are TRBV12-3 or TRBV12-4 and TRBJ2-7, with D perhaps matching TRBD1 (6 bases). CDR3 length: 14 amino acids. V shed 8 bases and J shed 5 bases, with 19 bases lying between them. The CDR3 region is CASSPSGTSDEQYF. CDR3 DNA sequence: TGTGCCAGCTCACCTTCCGGGACAAGCGACGAGCAGTACTTC.

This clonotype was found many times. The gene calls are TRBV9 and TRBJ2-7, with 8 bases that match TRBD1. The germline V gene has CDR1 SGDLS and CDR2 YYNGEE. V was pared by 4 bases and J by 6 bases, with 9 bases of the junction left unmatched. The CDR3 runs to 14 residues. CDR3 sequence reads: CASSPGQAWIEQYF. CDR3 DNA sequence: TGTGCCAGCAGCCCGGGACAGGCTTGGATCGAGCAGTACTTC.

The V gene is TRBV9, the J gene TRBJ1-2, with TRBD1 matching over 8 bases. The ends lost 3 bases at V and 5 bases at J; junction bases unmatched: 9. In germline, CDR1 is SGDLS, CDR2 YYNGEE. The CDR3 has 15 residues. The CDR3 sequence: CASSAGGQDLYGYTF. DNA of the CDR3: TGTGCCAGCAGCGCAGGGGGACAGGACCTTTATGGCTACACCTTC.

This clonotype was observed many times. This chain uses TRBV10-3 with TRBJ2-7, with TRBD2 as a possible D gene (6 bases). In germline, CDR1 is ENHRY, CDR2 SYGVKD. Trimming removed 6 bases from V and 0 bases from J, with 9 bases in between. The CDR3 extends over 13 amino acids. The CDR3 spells CAISGSTSYEQYF. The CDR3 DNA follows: TGTGCCATCAGCGGGAGTACCTCCTACGAGCAGTACTTC.

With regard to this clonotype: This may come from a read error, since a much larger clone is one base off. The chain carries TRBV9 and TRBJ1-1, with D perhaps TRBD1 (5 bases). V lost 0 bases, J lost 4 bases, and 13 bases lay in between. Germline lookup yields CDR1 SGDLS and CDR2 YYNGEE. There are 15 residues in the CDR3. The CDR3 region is CASSVDGGVGTEAFF. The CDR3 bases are TGTGCCAGCAGCGTAGACGGGGGGGTGGGCACTGAAGCTTTCTTT.

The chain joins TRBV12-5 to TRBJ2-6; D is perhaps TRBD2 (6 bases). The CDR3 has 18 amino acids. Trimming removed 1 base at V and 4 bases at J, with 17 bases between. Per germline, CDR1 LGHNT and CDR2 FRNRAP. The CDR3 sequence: CASGLDGWEAGGANVLTF. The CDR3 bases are TGTGCTAGTGGTTTGGATGGGTGGGAGGCCGGGGGGGCCAACGTCCTGACTTTC.

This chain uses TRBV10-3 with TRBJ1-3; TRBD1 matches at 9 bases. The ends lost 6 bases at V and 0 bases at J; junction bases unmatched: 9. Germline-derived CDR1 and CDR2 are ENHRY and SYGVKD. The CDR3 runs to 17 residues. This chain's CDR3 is CAIRKDRGPDSGNTIYF. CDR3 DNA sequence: TGTGCCATCAGGAAGGACAGGGGACCAGACTCTGGAAACACCATATATTTT.

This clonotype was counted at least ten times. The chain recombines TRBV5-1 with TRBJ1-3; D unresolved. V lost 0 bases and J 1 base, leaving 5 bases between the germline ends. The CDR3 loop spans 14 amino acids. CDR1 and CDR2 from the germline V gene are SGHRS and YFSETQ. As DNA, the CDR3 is TGCGCCAGCAGCTTGGTGGGATCTGGAAACACCATATATTTT. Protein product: CASSLVGSGNTIYF.

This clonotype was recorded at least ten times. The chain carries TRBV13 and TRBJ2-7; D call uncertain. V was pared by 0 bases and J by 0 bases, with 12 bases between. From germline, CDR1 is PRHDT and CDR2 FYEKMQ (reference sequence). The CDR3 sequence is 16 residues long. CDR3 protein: CASSLGGQFSSYEQYF. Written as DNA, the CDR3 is TGTGCCAGCAGCTTAGGCGGGCAGTTCAGCTCCTACGAGCAGTACTTC. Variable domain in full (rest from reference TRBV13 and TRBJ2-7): AAGVIQSPRHLIKEKRETATLKCYPIPRHDTVYWYQQGPGQDPQFLISFYEKMQSDKGSIPDRFSAQQFSDYHSELNMSSLELGDSALYFCASSLGGQFSSYEQYFGPGTRLTVT.

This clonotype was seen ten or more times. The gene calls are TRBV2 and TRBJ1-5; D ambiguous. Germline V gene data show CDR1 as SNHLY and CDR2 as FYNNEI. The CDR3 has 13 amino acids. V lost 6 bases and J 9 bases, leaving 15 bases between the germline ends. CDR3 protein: CASSRDTLSPQHF. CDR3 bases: TGTGCCAGCAGCAGAGACACCTTGTCGCCCCAGCATTTT.

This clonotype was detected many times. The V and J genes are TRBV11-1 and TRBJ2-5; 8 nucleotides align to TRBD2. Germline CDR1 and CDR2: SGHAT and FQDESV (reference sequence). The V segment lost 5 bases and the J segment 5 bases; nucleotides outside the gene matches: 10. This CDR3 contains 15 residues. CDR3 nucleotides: TGTGCCAGCAGCACCGGGGGGGCAGGCAGTGAGACCCAGTACTTC. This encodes CASSTGGAGSETQYF.

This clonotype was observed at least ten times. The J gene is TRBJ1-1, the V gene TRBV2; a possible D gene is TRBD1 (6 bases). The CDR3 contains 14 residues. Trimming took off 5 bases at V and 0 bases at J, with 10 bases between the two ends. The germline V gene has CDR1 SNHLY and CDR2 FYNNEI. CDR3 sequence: CASSLQGMNTEAFF. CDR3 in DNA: TGTGCCAGCAGTCTTCAGGGGATGAACACTGAAGCTTTCTTT.

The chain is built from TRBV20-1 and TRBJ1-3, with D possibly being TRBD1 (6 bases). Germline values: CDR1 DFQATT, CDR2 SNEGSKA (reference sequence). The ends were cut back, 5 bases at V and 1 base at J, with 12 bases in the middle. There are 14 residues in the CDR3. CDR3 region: CSAEPQGSGNTIYF. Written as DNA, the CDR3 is TGCAGTGCTGAGCCACAGGGATCTGGAAACACCATATATTTT.

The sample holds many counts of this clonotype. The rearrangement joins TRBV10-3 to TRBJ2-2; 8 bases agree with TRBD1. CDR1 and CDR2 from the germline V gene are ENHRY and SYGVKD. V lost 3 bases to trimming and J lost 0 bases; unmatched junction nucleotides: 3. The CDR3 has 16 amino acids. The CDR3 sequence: CAISERQGSNTGELFF. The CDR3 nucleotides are TGTGCCATCAGTGAAAGACAGGGGTCGAACACCGGGGAGCTGTTTTTT.

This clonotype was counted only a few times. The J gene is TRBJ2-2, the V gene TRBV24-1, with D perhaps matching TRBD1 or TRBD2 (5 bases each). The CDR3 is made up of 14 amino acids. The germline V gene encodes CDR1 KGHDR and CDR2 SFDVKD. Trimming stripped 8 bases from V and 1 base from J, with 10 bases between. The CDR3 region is CATKGRQNTGELFF. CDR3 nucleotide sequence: TGTGCCACCAAGGGACGGCAGAACACCGGGGAGCTGTTTTTT.

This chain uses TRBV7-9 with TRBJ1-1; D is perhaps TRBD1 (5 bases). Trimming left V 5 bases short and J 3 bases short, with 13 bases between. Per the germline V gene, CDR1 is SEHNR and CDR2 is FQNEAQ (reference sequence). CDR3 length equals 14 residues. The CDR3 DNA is TGTGCCAGCAGCCCCGAGGGACGGGACACTGAAGCTTTCTTT. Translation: CASSPEGRDTEAFF.

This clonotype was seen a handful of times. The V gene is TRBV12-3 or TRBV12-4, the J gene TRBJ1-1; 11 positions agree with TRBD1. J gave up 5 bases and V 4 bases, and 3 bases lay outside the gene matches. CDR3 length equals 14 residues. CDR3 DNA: TGTGCCAGCAGTTGGGGACAGGGGGGAACTGAAGCTTTCTTT. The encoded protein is CASSWGQGGTEAFF.

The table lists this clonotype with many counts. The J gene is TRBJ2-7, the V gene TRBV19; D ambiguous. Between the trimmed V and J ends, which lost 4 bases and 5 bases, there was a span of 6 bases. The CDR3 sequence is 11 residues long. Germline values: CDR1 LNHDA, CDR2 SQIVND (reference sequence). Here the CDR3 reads CASSNPNEQYF. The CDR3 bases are TGTGCCAGTAGTAATCCCAACGAGCAGTACTTC.

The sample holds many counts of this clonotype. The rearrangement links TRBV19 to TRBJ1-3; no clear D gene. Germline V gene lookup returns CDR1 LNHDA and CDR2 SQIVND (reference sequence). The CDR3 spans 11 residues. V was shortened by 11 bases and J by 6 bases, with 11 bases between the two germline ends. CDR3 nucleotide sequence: TGTGCCCTTGCTGCTACAAACACCATATATTTT. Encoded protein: CALAATNTIYF.

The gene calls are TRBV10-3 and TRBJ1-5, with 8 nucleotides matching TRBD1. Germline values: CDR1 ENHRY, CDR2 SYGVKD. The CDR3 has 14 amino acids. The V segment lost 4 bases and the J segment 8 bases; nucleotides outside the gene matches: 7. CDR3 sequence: CAISGRTGREPQHF. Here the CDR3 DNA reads TGTGCCATCAGTGGGCGGACAGGGAGGGAGCCCCAGCATTTT.

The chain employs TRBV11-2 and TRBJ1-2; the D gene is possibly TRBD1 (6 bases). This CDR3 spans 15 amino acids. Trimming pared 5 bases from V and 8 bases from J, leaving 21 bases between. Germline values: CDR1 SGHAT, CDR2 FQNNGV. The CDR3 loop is CASSHLKQGWWGYTF. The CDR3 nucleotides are TGTGCCAGCAGCCACCTTAAACAGGGTTGGTGGGGCTACACCTTC.

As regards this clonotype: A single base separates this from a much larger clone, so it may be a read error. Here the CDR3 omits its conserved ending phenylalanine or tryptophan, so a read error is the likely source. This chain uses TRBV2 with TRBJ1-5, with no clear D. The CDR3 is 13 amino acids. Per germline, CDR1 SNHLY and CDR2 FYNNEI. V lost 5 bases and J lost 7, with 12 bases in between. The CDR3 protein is CASSLVQGQPQHL. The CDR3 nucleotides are TGTGCCAGCAGTTTAGTACAAGGGCAGCCCCAGCATCTT.

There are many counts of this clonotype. The CDR3 here is CAISGGDGETQYF. Here the CDR3 DNA reads TGTGCCATATCAGGGGGCGATGGAGAGACCCAGTACTTC. The chain is built from TRBV19 and TRBJ2-5; TRBD1 matches 8 bases. Germline values: CDR1 LNHDA, CDR2 SQIVND (reference sequence). This CDR3 is built from 13 residues. Trimming cost V 10 bases and J 4 bases; bases outside gene matches: 8.